This T cell receptor beta chain was identified in a study of blood T cell repertoires in COVID-19. This clone was seen more than once but under ten times. Compared with germline, one end of the junction differs, possibly owing to a read error. The repertoire was sequenced with immunoSEQ multiplex PCR; TCRdb's copy has only in-frame clones and lacks some. The table includes about 120,000 clones, 84% detected once. Across about two dozen US areas, participants ranged in age from about 18 to 89 years. Before being deemed recovered, Cohort 3 donors had two negative PCRs, clearance, or symptom resolution. The TCR was taken from a woman aged 30 to 39 who had recovered from COVID-19. Sequencing used PBMCs or T cells enriched from blood (not recorded which).

As DNA, the CDR3 is TGTGCCAGCAGCCAAGGCCCCAGAGGTTCCTCCGAGCAGTACTTC. Protein product: CASSQGPRGSSEQYF. This chain links TRBV3-1 (or the pseudogene TRBV3-2) with TRBJ2-7; unclear D gene. The CDR3 is made up of 15 amino acids. Per the germline V gene, CDR1 is LGHDT and CDR2 is YNNKEL (reference sequence).